This T cell receptor (beta chain) was profiled in a study of T cell responses to AZD1222 COVID-19 vaccine. The repertoire was sequenced with immunoSEQ multiplex PCR; TCRdb's copy has only in-frame clones and lacks some. Among about 120,000 clones listed, around nine tenths were seen once. The CDR3 sequence is 15 residues long. CDR1 is SNHLY, CDR2 FYNNEI, per germline. Trimming removed 10 bases at V and 5 bases at J, with 21 bases between. The sample in question was peripheral blood, obtained 28 days after the second AZD1222 dose. This clonotype was sampled from an adult who received the AZD1222 COVID-19 vaccine. The J gene is TRBJ2-1, the V gene TRBV2; D uncertain. The CDR3 bases are TGTGCCACCCCCTTCGACCACAAATCTGACAATGAGCAGTTCTTC. Translating it yields CATPFDHKSDNEQFF.